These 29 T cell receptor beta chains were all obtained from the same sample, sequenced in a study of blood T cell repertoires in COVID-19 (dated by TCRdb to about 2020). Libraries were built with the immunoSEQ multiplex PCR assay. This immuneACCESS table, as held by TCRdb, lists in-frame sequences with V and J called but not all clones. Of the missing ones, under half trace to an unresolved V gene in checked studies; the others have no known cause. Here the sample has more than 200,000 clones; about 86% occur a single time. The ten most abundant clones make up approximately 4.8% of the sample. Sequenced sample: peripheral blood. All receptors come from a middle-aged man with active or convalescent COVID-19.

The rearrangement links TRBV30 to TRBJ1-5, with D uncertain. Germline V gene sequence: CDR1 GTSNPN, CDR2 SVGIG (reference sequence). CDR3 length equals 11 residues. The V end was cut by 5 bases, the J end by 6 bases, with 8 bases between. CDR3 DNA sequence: TGTGCCTGGTCAGATGGTCAGCCCCAGCATTTT. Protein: CAWSDGQPQHF.

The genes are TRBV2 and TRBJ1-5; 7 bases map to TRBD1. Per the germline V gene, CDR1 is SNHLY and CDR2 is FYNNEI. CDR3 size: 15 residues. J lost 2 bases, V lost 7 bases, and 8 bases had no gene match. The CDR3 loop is CASTQGQAGNQPQHF. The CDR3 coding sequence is TGTGCCAGCACTCAAGGACAGGCCGGCAATCAGCCCCAGCATTTT.

CDR3 amino acids: CASSQGQGQYNYNEQFF. In DNA form, the CDR3 reads TGCGCCAGCAGCCAAGGACAGGGACAATATAATTACAATGAGCAGTTCTTC. The chain recombines TRBV5-1 with TRBJ2-1, with TRBD1 matching 8 bases. V shed 4 bases and J 4 bases; nucleotides not matched to a gene: 13. CDR1 and CDR2 (germline): SGHRS, YFSETQ. The CDR3 runs 17 residues.

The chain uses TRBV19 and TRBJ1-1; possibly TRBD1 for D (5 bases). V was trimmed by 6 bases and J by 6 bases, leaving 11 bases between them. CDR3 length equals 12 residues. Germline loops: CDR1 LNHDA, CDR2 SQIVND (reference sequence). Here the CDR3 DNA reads TGTGCCAGTAGAGCGACAGCCGCTGAAGCTTTCTTT. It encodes CASRATAAEAFF.

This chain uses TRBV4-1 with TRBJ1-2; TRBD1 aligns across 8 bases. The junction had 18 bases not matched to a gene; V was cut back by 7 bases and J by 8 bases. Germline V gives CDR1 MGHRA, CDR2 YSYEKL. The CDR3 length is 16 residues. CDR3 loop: CASTPSVPGGGRGYTF. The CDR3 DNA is TGCGCCAGCACCCCTTCAGTGCCAGGGGGCGGGCGGGGCTACACCTTC.

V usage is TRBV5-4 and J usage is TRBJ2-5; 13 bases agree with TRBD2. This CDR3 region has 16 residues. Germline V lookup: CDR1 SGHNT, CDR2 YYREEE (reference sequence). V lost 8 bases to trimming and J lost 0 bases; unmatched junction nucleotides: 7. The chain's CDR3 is CASSPGLAGNQETQYF. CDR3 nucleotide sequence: TGTGCCAGTTCACCGGGACTAGCGGGGAACCAAGAGACCCAGTACTTC.

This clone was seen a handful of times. The CDR3 protein is CAASRPGGAPEAFF. The CDR3 DNA reads as TGTGCCGCAAGCCGGCCGGGGGGCGCACCTGAAGCTTTCTTT. This rearrangement joins TRBV4-2 to TRBJ1-1; perhaps TRBD1 as D (6 bases). Trimming removed 11 bases at V and 6 bases at J, with 22 bases between. The CDR3 totals 14 residues. The V gene's germline CDR1 is LGHNA and CDR2 YNFKEQ.

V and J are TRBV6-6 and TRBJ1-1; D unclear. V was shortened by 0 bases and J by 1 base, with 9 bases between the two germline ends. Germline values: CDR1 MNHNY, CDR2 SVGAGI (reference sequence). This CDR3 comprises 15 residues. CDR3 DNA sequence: TGTGCCAGCAGTTACTCGAGGCAGCCGAACACTGAAGCTTTCTTT. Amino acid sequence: CASSYSRQPNTEAFF.

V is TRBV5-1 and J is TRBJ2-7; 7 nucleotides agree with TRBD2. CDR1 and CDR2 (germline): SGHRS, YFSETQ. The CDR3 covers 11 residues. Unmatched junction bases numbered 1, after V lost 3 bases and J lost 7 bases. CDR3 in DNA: TGCGCCAGCAGCTGGGGAGGGGAGCAGTACTTC. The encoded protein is CASSWGGEQYF.

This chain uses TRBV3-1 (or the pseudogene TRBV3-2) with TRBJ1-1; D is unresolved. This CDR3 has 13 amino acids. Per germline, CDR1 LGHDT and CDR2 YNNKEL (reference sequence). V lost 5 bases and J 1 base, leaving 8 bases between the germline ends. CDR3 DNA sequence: TGTGCCAGCAGCTCGACACGGAACACTGAAGCTTTCTTT. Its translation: CASSSTRNTEAFF.

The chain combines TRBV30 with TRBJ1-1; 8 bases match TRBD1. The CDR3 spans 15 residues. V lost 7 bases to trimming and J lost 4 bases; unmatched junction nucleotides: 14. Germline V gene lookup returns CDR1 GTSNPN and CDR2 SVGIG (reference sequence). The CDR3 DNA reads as TGTGCCTCAACCAGGGGGCGGCTGACTGGCACTGAAGCTTTCTTT. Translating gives CASTRGRLTGTEAFF.

CDR3 sequence: CASSPTGFGYTF. The CDR3 DNA reads as TGTGCCAGCAGTCCCACAGGGTTCGGCTACACCTTC. This chain uses TRBV5-4 with TRBJ1-2; tentative D call: TRBD1 (6 bases). V was pared by 5 bases and J by 8 bases, with 13 bases between. Germline CDR1 SGHNT, CDR2 YYREEE (reference sequence). This CDR3 region has 12 residues.

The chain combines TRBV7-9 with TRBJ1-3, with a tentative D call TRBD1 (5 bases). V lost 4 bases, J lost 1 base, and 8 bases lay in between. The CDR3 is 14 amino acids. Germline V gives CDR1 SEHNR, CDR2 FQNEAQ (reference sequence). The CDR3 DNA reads TGTGCCAGCAGCTCACAGGAATCTGGAAACACCATATATTTT. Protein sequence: CASSSQESGNTIYF. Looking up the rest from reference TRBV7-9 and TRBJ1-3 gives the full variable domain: DTGVSQNPRHKITKRGQNVTFRCDPISEHNRLYWYRQTLGQGPEFLTYFQNEAQLEKSRLLSDRFSAERPKGSFSTLEIQRTEQGDSAMYLCASSSQESGNTIYFGEGSWLTVV.

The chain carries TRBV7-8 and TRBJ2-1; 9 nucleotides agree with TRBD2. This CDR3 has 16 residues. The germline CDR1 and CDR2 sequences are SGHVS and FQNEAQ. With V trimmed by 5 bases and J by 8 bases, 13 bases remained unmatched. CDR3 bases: TGTGCCAGCAGCCGAAGGACTAGCGCGACACACGATGAGCAGTTCTTC. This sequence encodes CASSRRTSATHDEQFF.

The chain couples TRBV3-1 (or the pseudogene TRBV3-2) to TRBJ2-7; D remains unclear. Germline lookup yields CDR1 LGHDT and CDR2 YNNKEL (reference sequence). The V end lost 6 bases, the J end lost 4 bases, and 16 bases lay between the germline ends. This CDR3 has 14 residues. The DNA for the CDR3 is TGTGCCAGCAGTCGTACCCCTCTCCAGTACGAGCAGTACTTC. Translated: CASSRTPLQYEQYF.

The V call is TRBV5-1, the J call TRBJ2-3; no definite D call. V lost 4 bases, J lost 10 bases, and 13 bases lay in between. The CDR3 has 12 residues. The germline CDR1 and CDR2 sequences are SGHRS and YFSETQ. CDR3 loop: CASSKTAQAQYF. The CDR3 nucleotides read TGCGCCAGCAGCAAGACCGCCCAGGCGCAGTATTTT.

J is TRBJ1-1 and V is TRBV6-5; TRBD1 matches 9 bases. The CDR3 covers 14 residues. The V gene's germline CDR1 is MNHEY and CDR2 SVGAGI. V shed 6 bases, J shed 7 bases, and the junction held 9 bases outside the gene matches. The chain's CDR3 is CASRPTGGIGEAFF. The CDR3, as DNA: TGTGCCAGCAGACCGACAGGGGGGATCGGTGAAGCTTTCTTT.

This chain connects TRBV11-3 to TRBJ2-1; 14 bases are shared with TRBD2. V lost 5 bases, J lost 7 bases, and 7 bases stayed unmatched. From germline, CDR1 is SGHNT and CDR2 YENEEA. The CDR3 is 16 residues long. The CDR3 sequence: CASSPGTSGGRNEQFF. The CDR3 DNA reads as TGTGCCAGCAGCCCCGGGACTAGCGGGGGAAGGAATGAGCAGTTCTTC.

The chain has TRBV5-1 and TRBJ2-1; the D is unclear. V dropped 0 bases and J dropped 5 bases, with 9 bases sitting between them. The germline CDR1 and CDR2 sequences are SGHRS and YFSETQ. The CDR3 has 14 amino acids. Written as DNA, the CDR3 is TGCGCCAGCAGCTTGGCCGCACAGAACAATGAGCAGTTCTTC. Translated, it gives CASSLAAQNNEQFF.

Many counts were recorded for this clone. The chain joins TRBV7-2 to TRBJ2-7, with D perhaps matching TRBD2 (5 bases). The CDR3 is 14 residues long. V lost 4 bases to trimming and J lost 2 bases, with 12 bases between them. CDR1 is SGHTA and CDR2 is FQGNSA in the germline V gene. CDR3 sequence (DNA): TGTGCCAGCAGCTCGAGGGCCGGAACCTACGAGCAGTACTTC. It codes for CASSSRAGTYEQYF.

CDR3 sequence: CASSVPGQYNEQFF. The CDR3 DNA reads as TGCGCCAGCAGCGTTCCGGGACAGTACAATGAGCAGTTCTTC. The genes are TRBV4-1 and TRBJ2-1, with 7 bases identical to TRBD1. Germline V gives CDR1 MGHRA, CDR2 YSYEKL. J gave up 4 bases and V 5 bases, and 5 bases lay outside the gene matches. The CDR3 runs to 14 residues.

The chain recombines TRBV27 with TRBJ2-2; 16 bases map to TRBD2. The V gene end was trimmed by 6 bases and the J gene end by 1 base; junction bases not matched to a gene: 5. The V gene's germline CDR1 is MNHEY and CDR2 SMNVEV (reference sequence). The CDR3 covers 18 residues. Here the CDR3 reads CASSLGLAGGKNTGELFF. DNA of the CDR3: TGTGCCAGCAGCCTGGGACTAGCGGGGGGGAAGAACACCGGGGAGCTGTTTTTT.

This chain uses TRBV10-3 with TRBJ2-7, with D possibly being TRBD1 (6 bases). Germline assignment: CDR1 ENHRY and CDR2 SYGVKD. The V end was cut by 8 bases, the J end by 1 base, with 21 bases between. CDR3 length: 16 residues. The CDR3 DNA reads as TGTGCCATCCAAGCGGACAGAGGCAGGGCTTCCTACGAGCAGTACTTC. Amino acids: CAIQADRGRASYEQYF.

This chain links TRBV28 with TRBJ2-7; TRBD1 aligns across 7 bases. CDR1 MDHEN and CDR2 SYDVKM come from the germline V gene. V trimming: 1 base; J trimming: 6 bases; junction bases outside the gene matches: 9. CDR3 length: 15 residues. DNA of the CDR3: TGTGCCAGCAGTTTATCGTACAGGGGCGGCAGCGAGCAGTACTTC. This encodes CASSLSYRGGSEQYF.

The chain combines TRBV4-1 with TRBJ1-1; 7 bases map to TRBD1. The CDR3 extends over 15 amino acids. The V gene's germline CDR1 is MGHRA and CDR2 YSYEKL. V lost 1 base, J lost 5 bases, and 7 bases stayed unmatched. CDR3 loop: CASSQAHRGLTEAFF. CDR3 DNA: TGCGCCAGCAGCCAAGCACACAGGGGTCTTACTGAAGCTTTCTTT.

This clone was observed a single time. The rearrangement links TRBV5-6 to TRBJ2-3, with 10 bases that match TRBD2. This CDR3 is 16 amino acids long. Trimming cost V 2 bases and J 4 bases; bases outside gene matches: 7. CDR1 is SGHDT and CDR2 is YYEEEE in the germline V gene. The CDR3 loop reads CASSLAGGLDADTQYF. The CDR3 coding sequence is TGTGCCAGCAGCTTAGCGGGGGGGCTTGACGCAGATACGCAGTATTTT.

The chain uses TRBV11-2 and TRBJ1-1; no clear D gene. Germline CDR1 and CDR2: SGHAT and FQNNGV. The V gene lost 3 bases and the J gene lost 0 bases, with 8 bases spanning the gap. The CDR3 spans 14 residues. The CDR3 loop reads CASSFTRVNTEAFF. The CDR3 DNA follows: TGTGCCAGCAGCTTTACCCGGGTGAACACTGAAGCTTTCTTT.

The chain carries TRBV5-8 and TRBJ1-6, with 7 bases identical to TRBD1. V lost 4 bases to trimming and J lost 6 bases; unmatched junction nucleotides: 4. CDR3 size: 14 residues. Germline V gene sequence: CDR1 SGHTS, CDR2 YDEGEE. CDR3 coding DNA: TGTGCCAGCAGCCCGGGACAGTTTAATTCACCCCTCCACTTT. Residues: CASSPGQFNSPLHF. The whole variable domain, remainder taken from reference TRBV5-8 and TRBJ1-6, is EAGVTQSPTHLIKTRGQQATLRCSPISGHTSVYWYQQALGLGLQFLLWYDEGEERNRGNFPPRFSGRQFPNYSSELNVNALELEDSALYLCASSPGQFNSPLHFGNGTRLTVT.

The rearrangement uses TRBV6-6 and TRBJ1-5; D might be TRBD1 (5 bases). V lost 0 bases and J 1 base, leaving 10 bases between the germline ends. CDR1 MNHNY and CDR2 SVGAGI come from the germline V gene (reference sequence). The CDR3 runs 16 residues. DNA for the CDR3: TGTGCCAGCAGTTACTCCGGACATTCGAGCAATCAGCCCCAGCATTTT. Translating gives CASSYSGHSSNQPQHF.